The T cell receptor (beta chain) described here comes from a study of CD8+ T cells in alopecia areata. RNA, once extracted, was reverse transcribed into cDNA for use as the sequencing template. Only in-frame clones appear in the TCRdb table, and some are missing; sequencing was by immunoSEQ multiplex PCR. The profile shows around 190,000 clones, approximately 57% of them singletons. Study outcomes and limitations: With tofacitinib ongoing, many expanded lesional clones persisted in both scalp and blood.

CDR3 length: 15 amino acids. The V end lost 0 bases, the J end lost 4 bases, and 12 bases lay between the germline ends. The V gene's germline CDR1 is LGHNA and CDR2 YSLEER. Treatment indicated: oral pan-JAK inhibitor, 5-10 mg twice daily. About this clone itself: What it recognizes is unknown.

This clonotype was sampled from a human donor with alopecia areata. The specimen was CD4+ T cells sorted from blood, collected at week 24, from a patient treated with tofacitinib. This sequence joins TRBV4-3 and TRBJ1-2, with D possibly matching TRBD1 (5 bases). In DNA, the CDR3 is TGCGCCAGCAGCCAAGACCGAGGGGTTCCCTATGGCTACACCTTC. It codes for CASSQDRGVPYGYTF.